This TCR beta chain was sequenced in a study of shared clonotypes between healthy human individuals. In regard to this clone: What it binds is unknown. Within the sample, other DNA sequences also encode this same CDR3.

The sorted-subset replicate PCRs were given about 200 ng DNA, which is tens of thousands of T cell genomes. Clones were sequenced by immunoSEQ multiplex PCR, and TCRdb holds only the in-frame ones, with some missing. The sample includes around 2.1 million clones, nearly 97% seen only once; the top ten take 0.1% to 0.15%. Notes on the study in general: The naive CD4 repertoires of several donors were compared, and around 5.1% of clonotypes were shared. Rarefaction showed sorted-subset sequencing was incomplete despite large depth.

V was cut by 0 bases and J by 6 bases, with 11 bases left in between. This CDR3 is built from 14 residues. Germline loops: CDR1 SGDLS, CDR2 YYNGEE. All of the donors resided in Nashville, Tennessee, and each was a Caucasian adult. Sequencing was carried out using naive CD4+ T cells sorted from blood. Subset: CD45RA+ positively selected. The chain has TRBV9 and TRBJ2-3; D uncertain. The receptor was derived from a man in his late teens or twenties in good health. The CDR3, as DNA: TGTGCCAGCAGCGTAGATTCCAGGCCTGATACGCAGTATTTT. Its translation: CASSVDSRPDTQYF.